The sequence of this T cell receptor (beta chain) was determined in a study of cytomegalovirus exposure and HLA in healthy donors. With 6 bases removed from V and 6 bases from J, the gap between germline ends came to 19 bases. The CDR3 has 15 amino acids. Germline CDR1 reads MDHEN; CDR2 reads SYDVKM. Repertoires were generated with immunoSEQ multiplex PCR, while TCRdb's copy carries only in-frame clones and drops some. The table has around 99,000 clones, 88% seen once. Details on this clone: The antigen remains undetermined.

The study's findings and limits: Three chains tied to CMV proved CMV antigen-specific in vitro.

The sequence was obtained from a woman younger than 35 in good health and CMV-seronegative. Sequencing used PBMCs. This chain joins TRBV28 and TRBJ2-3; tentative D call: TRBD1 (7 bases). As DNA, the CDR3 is TGTGCCAGCAGCCCCCCAGGGGGGCAGTTGGATACGCAGTATTTT. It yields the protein CASSPPGGQLDTQYF.